The 27 T cell receptor beta chains below all came from one sample that was sequenced in a study of early stage breast cancer tumors. Generated by immunoSEQ multiplex PCR, the TCRdb table keeps only in-frame clones and is missing some. This sample has about 72,000 clones; more than 60% occur once, and the top ten carry under 4%. The specimen sequenced was blood. These receptors all stem from a person between 55 and 69 years old with breast cancer.

The chain combines TRBV18 with TRBJ1-4; D is uncertain. Germline CDR1 and CDR2: KGHSH and LQKENI. The V end was cut by 4 bases, the J end by 5 bases, with 8 bases between. This CDR3 region has 13 residues. Here the CDR3 reads CASSLQRNEKLFF. CDR3 nucleotide sequence: TGTGCCAGCTCACTACAGCGAAATGAAAAACTGTTTTTT. The full variable domain, its missing parts supplied by reference TRBV18 and TRBJ1-4, is NAGVMQNPRHLVRRRGQEARLRCSPMKGHSHVYWYRQLPEEGLKFMVYLQKENIIDESGMPKERFSAEFPKEGPSILRIQQVVRGDSAAYFCASSLQRNEKLFFGSGTQLSVL.

This clone was counted a few times. The CDR3 loop reads CASSRGFSKPQHF. Here the CDR3 DNA reads TGTGCCAGCAGCCGAGGGTTCTCGAAGCCCCAGCATTTT. The chain uses TRBV28 and TRBJ1-5, with D unresolved. The CDR3 has 13 residues. Trimming took off 6 bases at V and 8 bases at J, with 14 bases between the two ends. The V gene's germline CDR1 is MDHEN and CDR2 SYDVKM. Supplemented by reference TRBV28 and TRBJ1-5, the full variable domain reads DVKVTQSSRYLVKRTGEKVFLECVQDMDHENMFWYRQDPGLGLRLIYFSYDVKMKEKGDIPEGYSVSREKKERFSLILESASTNQTSMYLCASSRGFSKPQHFGDGTRLSIL.

The chain uses TRBV5-1 and TRBJ2-5, with no clear D. Germline V gene data show CDR1 as SGHRS and CDR2 as YFSETQ. V lost 2 bases to trimming and J lost 2 bases, with 7 bases between them. The CDR3 contains 13 residues. CDR3: CASSLLRQETQYF. CDR3 in DNA: TGCGCCAGCAGCTTATTAAGGCAAGAGACCCAGTACTTC.

This sequence joins TRBV9 and TRBJ2-3, with 11 bases fitting TRBD2. Germline CDR1 is SGDLS and CDR2 is YYNGEE. V was clipped by 3 bases and J by 0 bases; unmatched bases: 6. This CDR3 is built from 17 residues. In DNA, the CDR3 is TGTGCCAGCAGCGCAGCTAGCGGGAGGCCGAGCACAGATACGCAGTATTTT. Protein product: CASSAASGRPSTDTQYF.

This clone was counted a single time. This chain uses TRBV2 with TRBJ1-2; the D is unclear. CDR1 SNHLY and CDR2 FYNNEI come from the germline V gene. V lost 3 bases, J lost 4 bases, and 12 bases lay in between. This CDR3 spans 14 amino acids. The CDR3 sequence: CASSEKYIPYGYTF. DNA of the CDR3: TGTGCCAGCAGTGAGAAGTATATACCCTATGGCTACACCTTC.

The chain uses TRBV29-1 and TRBJ2-7, with TRBD2 identical over 7 bases. The V and J ends lost 8 bases and 6 bases, in that order; junction bases with no gene match: 4. The CDR3 runs to 10 residues. CDR1 and CDR2 (germline): SQVTM, ANQGSEA. The CDR3 loop reads CSIGEGEQYF. The CDR3 DNA reads TGCAGCATTGGGGAGGGCGAGCAGTACTTC.

The genes are TRBV6-5 and TRBJ2-7, with 7 bases that match TRBD1. Germline V lookup: CDR1 MNHEY, CDR2 SVGAGI. The CDR3 has 13 residues. After removal of 5 bases from V and 5 bases from J, the junction contained 6 bases not matched to a gene. For the CDR3, the DNA is TGTGCCAGCAGTCTCGACAGGGTACACGAGCAGTACTTC. It codes for CASSLDRVHEQYF.

This clone was counted between two and nine times. The rearrangement joins TRBV19 to TRBJ2-3; perhaps TRBD2 as D (5 bases). Trimming pared 2 bases from V and 4 bases from J, leaving 7 bases between. The CDR3 consists of 13 residues. Germline loops: CDR1 LNHDA, CDR2 SQIVND (reference sequence). CDR3: CASSITGSDTQYF. CDR3 DNA: TGTGCCAGTAGTATAACGGGGTCAGATACGCAGTATTTT.

This rearrangement joins TRBV6-6 to TRBJ2-7; D uncertain. V was clipped by 2 bases and J by 3 bases, with 8 bases between them. The CDR3 extends over 13 amino acids. CDR1 is MNHNY, CDR2 SVGAGI, per germline (reference sequence). For the CDR3, the DNA is TGTGCCAGCAGTTACAGGTTGTACTACGAGCAGTACTTC. This translates into CASSYRLYYEQYF.

In its sample, this clone was seen a few times. The chain carries TRBV6-1 and TRBJ1-1, with 7 positions matching TRBD1. The CDR3 is 14 amino acids. CDR1 is MNHNS and CDR2 is SASEGT in the germline V gene. With V trimmed by 7 bases and J by 1 base, 6 bases remained unmatched. This chain's CDR3 is CASKRGPANTEAFF. Here the CDR3 DNA reads TGTGCCAGCAAAAGGGGGCCGGCGAACACTGAAGCTTTCTTT.

V usage is TRBV6-5 and J usage is TRBJ2-1; D is possibly TRBD2 (6 bases). CDR1 and CDR2 (germline): MNHEY, SVGAGI. The CDR3 extends over 14 amino acids. Trimming stripped 2 bases from V and 9 bases from J, with 14 bases between. The CDR3 spells CASSYSVAEPEQFF. DNA for the CDR3: TGTGCCAGCAGTTACAGCGTAGCGGAACCTGAGCAGTTCTTC.

The chain has TRBV2 and TRBJ1-1; no reliable D call. The CDR3 is made up of 11 amino acids. The V end lost 7 bases, the J end lost 6 bases, and 9 bases lay between the germline ends. Germline V lookup: CDR1 SNHLY, CDR2 FYNNEI. For the CDR3, the DNA is TGTGCCAGCAAGTGGTTGCCTGAAGCTTTCTTT. Residues: CASKWLPEAFF.

This clone was observed a few times. The chain carries TRBV27 and TRBJ1-2, with D perhaps TRBD1 (5 bases). The CDR3 contains 16 residues. Between the trimmed V and J ends, which lost 5 bases and 7 bases, there was a span of 23 bases. CDR1 MNHEY and CDR2 SMNVEV come from the germline V gene (reference sequence). CDR3 region: CASSPGGGRLGAGYTF. In nucleotides, the CDR3 is TGTGCCAGCAGTCCCGGCGGGGGTCGATTAGGTGCTGGCTACACCTTC.

The chain has TRBV7-2 and TRBJ2-1; a weak D match, TRBD2 (5 bases). Germline loops: CDR1 SGHTA, CDR2 FQGNSA. The CDR3 loop spans 16 amino acids. The V end was cut by 3 bases, the J end by 4 bases, with 16 bases between. CDR3 protein: CASSLDRLAYYNEQFF. In nucleotides, the CDR3 is TGTGCCAGCAGCTTGGATCGCCTAGCTTATTACAATGAGCAGTTCTTC.

V gene TRBV7-3 combines with J gene TRBJ2-6; the match to TRBD1 covers 8 bases. The CDR3 totals 18 residues. Trimming removed 5 bases from V and 4 bases from J; junction bases left unmatched: 13. Germline V gene data show CDR1 as SGHTA and CDR2 as FQGTGA. CDR3 sequence reads: CASSPGGQGKPGANVLTF. CDR3 nucleotide sequence: TGTGCCAGCAGCCCAGGTGGACAGGGTAAACCGGGGGCCAACGTCCTGACTTTC. The complete variable domain, with remaining parts taken from reference TRBV7-3 and TRBJ2-6, reads GAGVSQTPSNKVTEKGKYVELRCDPISGHTALYWYRQSLGQGPEFLIYFQGTGAADDSGLPNDRFFAVRPEGSVSTLKIQRTERGDSAVYLCASSPGGQGKPGANVLTFGAGSRLTVL.

The CDR3 loop reads CASSLKWVNTEAFF. The DNA of the CDR3 is TGTGCCAGCAGTCTCAAGTGGGTGAACACTGAAGCTTTCTTT. V usage is TRBV28 and J usage is TRBJ1-1, with D unresolved. This CDR3 spans 14 amino acids. Trimming shortened V by 5 bases and J by 0 bases, and 10 bases separated the two germline ends. Per germline, CDR1 MDHEN and CDR2 SYDVKM.

The sample holds one count of this clone. The V call is TRBV11-2, the J call TRBJ1-1, with D uncertain. Trimming cost V 8 bases and J 7 bases, with 11 bases left between them. Germline V gene lookup returns CDR1 SGHAT and CDR2 FQNNGV. The CDR3 is 11 residues long. The CDR3 is CASGMGVEAFF. The CDR3 nucleotides are TGTGCCAGCGGGATGGGAGTTGAAGCTTTCTTT.

This chain connects TRBV4-2 to TRBJ2-7; either TRBD1 or TRBD2 may supply D (5 bases each). The CDR3 consists of 13 residues. Between the trimmed V and J ends, which lost 0 bases and 6 bases, there was a span of 9 bases. Germline lookup yields CDR1 LGHNA and CDR2 YNFKEQ. The CDR3 sequence is CASSQDTGTEQYF. CDR3 coding DNA: TGTGCCAGCAGCCAAGATACCGGGACCGAGCAGTACTTC.

The J gene is TRBJ1-2, the V gene TRBV18, with D possibly TRBD1 on 5 matching bases. With 6 bases removed from V and 6 bases from J, the gap between germline ends came to 14 bases. This CDR3 comprises 13 residues. The V gene's germline CDR1 is KGHSH and CDR2 LQKENI. CDR3 residues: CASSGRARNGYTF. The CDR3 nucleotides read TGTGCCAGCTCGGGCAGGGCGAGGAATGGCTACACCTTC.

The sample holds one count of this clone. The V and J genes are TRBV4-1 and TRBJ2-7, with D possibly called TRBD1 or TRBD2 (5 bases each). Germline-derived CDR1 and CDR2 are MGHRA and YSYEKL. V dropped 4 bases and J dropped 3 bases, with 22 bases sitting between them. This CDR3 is built from 17 residues. CDR3 sequence: CASSLPRRGAILYEQYF. In DNA, the CDR3 is TGCGCCAGCAGCCTCCCCCGGCGAGGGGCCATCCTCTACGAGCAGTACTTC.

The V and J genes are TRBV5-1 and TRBJ1-4; D is ambiguous. The CDR3 has 14 amino acids. Deletions cut 0 bases from V and 6 bases from J, with 9 bases between. CDR1 and CDR2 (germline): SGHRS, YFSETQ. The CDR3 nucleotides are TGCGCCAGCAGCTTGGGGCTCCCCGATGAAAAACTGTTTTTT. It specifies CASSLGLPDEKLFF.

V gene TRBV7-9 combines with J gene TRBJ2-2; D is unresolved. Germline CDR1 and CDR2: SEHNR and FQNEAQ (reference sequence). Trimming stripped 1 base from V and 2 bases from J, with 5 bases between. The CDR3 runs 14 residues. The CDR3 spells CASSLVPNTGELFF. CDR3 DNA sequence: TGTGCCAGCAGCTTAGTGCCTAACACCGGGGAGCTGTTTTTT.

Concerning this clone: Within the sample, other DNA sequences also encode this same CDR3. The chain couples TRBV29-1 to TRBJ2-3; 8 bases line up with TRBD2. The length of the CDR3 is 12 residues. The J segment lost 1 base and the V segment lost 7 bases, leaving 1 base of the junction unmatched. The germline gives CDR1 SQVTM, CDR2 ANQGSEA. The CDR3 sequence: CSGRGGTDTQYF. DNA of the CDR3: TGCAGCGGGCGGGGGGGCACAGATACGCAGTATTTT.

The chain combines TRBV28 with TRBJ1-2, with 7 bases lining up with TRBD1. V shed 7 bases, J shed 8 bases, and the junction held 10 bases outside the gene matches. CDR3 size: 13 residues. Germline V CDR1 and CDR2: MDHEN, SYDVKM. The CDR3 nucleotides read TGTGCCAGCAATTTGAACAGGGGCGTGGGCTACACCTTC. This codes for CASNLNRGVGYTF.

The V and J genes are TRBV1 and TRBJ2-2; the listed D gene, TRBD2, was not tested against the DNA. TRBV1 is a known pseudogene. The CDR3 totals 15 residues. This CDR3 reads CTSSPGGGNTGELFF. CDR3 nucleotide sequence: TGCACCAGCAGCCCCGGCGGGGGTAACACCGGGGAGCTGTTTTTT.

The chain recombines TRBV28 with TRBJ2-1, with 7 bases that match TRBD1. CDR1 is MDHEN and CDR2 is SYDVKM in the germline V gene. V was clipped by 7 bases and J by 6 bases; unmatched bases: 12. This CDR3 is 15 amino acids long. CDR3 region: CASTPSGQVGNEQFF. The CDR3, as DNA: TGTGCCAGCACCCCCTCCGGACAGGTGGGCAATGAGCAGTTCTTC.

J is TRBJ1-2 and V is TRBV11-2; TRBD1 might be the D (5 bases). Trimming cost V 5 bases and J 3 bases, with 16 bases left between them. The CDR3 is 15 amino acids. Germline V gene lookup returns CDR1 SGHAT and CDR2 FQNNGV. The CDR3 DNA reads TGTGCCAGCAGCCGGGGGGTCGACAGCGACTATGGCTACACCTTC. It translates to CASSRGVDSDYGYTF.